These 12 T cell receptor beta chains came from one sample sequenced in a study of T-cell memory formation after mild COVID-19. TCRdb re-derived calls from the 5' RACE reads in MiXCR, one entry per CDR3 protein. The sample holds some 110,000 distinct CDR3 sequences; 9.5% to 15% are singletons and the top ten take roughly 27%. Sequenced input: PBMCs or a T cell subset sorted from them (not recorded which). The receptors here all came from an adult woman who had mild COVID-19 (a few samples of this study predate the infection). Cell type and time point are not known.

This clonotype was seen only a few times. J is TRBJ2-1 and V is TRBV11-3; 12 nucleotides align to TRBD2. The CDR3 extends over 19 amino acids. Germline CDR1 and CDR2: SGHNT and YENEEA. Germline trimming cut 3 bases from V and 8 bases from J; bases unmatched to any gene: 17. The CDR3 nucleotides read TGTGCCAGCAGCTTGGGGAGACTAGCGGGAGTGACCCCCGCCCATGAGCAGTTCTTC. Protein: CASSLGRLAGVTPAHEQFF.

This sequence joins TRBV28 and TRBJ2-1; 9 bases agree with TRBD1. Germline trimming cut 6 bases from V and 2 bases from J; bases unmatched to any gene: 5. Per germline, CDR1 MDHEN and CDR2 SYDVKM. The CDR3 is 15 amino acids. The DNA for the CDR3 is TGTGCCAGCAGGCGGACAGGGGAGCCCTACAATGAGCAGTTCTTC. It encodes CASRRTGEPYNEQFF.

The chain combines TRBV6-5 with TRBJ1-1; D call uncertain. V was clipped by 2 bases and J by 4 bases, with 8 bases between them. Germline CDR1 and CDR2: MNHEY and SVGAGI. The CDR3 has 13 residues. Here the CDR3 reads CASSYRAVTEAFF. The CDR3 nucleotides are TGTGCCAGCAGTTACAGGGCCGTCACTGAAGCTTTCTTT.

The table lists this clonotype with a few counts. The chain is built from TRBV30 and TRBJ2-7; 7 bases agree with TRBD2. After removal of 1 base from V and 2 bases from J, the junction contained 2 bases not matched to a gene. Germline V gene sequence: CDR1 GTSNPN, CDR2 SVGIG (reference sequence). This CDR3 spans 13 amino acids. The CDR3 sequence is CAWSEGTTYEQYF. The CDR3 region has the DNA TGTGCCTGGAGTGAAGGGACTACCTACGAGCAGTACTTC.

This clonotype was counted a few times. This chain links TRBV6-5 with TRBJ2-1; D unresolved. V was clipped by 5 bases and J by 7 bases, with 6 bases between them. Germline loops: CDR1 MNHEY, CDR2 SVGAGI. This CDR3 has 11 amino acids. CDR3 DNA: TGTGCCAGCAGTCACGCGAATGAGCAGTTCTTC. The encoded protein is CASSHANEQFF.

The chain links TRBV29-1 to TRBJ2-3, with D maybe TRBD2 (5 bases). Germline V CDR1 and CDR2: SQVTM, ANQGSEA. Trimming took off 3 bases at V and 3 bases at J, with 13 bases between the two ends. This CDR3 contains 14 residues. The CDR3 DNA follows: TGCAGCGTTGAGGGCCTAGCAGATACAGATACGCAGTATTTT. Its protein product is CSVEGLADTDTQYF.

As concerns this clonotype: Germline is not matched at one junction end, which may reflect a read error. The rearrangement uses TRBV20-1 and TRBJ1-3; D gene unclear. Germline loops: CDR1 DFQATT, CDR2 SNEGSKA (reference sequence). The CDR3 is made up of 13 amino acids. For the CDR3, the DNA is TGCAGTGCAAGAGGTCTCTCTGGAAACACCATATATTTT. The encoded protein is CSARGLSGNTIYF.

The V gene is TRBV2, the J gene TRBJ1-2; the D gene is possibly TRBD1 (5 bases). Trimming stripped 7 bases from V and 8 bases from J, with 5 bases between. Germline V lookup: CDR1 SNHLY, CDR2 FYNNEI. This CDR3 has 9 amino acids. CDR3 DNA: TGTGCCAGCAACAGGGGCTACACCTTC. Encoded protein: CASNRGYTF.

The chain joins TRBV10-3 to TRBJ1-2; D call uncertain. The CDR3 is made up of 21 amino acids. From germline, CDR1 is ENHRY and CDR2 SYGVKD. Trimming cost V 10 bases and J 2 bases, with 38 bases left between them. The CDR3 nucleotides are TGTGCCACCAACCCCGGTCCAGCTCGCACTACTTTAGGGAGACCCAACTATGGCTACACCTTC. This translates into CATNPGPARTTLGRPNYGYTF.

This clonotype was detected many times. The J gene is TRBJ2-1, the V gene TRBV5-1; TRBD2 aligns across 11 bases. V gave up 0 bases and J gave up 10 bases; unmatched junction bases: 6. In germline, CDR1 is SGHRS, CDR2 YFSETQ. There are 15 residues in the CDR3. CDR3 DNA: TGCGCCAGCAGCTTGGCGGGGACTAGCGGACCGGAGCAGTTCTTC. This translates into CASSLAGTSGPEQFF. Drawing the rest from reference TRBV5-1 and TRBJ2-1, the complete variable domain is KAGVTQTPRYLIKTRGQQVTLSCSPISGHRSVSWYQQTPGQGLQFLFEYFSETQRNKGNFPGRFSGRQFSNSRSEMNVSTLELGDSALYLCASSLAGTSGPEQFFGPGTRLTVL.

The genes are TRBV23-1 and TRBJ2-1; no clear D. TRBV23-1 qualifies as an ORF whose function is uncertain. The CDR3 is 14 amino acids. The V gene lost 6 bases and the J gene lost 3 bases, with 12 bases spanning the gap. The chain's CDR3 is CASSPGTIYNEQFF. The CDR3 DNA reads TGCGCCAGCAGCCCCGGAACCATCTACAATGAGCAGTTCTTC.

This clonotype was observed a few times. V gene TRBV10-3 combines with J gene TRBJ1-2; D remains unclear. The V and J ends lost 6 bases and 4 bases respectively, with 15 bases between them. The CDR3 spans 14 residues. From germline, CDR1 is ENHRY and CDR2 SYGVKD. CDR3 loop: CAISDGVSLYGYTF. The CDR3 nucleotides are TGTGCCATCAGCGACGGAGTGTCCCTCTATGGCTACACCTTC.